This T cell receptor beta chain stems from a study of neurological immune-mediated disorders. General observations from the study: TCR-beta repertoires seemed private in all groups, with no expanded CDR3 amino acid sequences shared.

This clonotype occurred many times. Its target is not known. The cDNA was produced through 5'RACE with 10-nucleotide random UMIs. Over 190 million TCR-beta sequences from 15-18 subjects came from every sequencing run. MiXCR was run by TCRdb on the 5' RACE reads, yielding one entry per CDR3 protein. Of 81,000 or so distinct CDR3 sequences listed, roughly 13% are singletons. The time point here: longitudinal time-point 2. The starting material, 2 million PBMCs stored at -80 C, gave rise to the unsorted libraries. Material for sequencing was PBMCs. The TCR was taken from a female donor with HTLV-1-associated myelopathy (HAM/TSP).

The CDR3 nucleotides read TGTGCCAGCAGCCAAGTCCTGGGACTAGCGGGCCCAGATACGCAGTATTTT. Translated: CASSQVLGLAGPDTQYF. The gene calls are TRBV4-2 and TRBJ2-3, with 12 bases identical to TRBD2. V shed 1 base and J 4 bases; nucleotides not matched to a gene: 6. The CDR3 runs 17 residues. CDR1 LGHNA and CDR2 YNFKEQ come from the germline V gene.